Below are 24 T cell receptor beta chains sequenced from a single sample in a study of blood T cells in healthy people across ages (dated by TCRdb to 2015 to 2017). Receptor libraries were prepared by 5' RACE. Sequenced on an Illumina HiSeq 2500. A second 7 to 11 cycle PCR used a sample-barcoded 5' primer and a J-beta primer mix. TCRdb cleaned the public reads at Q25 with fastp, built clones with MiXCR and kept in-frame beta chains. A single entry per CDR3 protein holds the most common genes and DNA from its merged rows. Counted in this sample were about 1.6 million distinct CDR3 sequences; roughly 32% of them appeared once. The ten largest account for 11% of the sample. The material sequenced was blood. The receptor source for this set is a young woman in good health.

In its sample, this clonotype was seen a few times. The V call is TRBV6-5, the J call TRBJ1-2; weak D call: TRBD1 (6 bases). The germline CDR1 and CDR2 sequences are MNHEY and SVGAGI. Trimming shortened V by 0 bases and J by 2 bases, and 13 bases separated the two germline ends. The CDR3 extends over 16 amino acids. The CDR3 is CASSYSTGQMNYGYTF. For the CDR3, the DNA is TGTGCCAGCAGTTACTCTACAGGGCAGATGAACTATGGCTACACCTTC.

This clonotype was picked up a small number of times. The genes are TRBV10-3 and TRBJ1-1, with TRBD1 as a possible D gene (6 bases). The length of the CDR3 is 13 residues. Germline V gene data show CDR1 as ENHRY and CDR2 as SYGVKD. Deletions cut 8 bases from V and 8 bases from J, with 18 bases between. CDR3 sequence (DNA): TGTGCCATCGTTGGTGGTTCAGGGGAGGAAGCTTTCTTT. Translated: CAIVGGSGEEAFF.

Regarding this clonotype: Given a much more abundant clone one base away, this may be a read error. V and J are TRBV29-1 and TRBJ2-7, with 10 bases that match TRBD2. CDR1 and CDR2 from the germline V gene are SQVTM and ANQGSEA. The CDR3 length is 15 residues. Trimming at V came to 5 bases and at J to 5 bases, leaving 12 bases not matched to a gene. CDR3: CSVPLAGETPHEQYF. CDR3 DNA sequence: TGCAGCGTTCCCCTAGCGGGAGAAACTCCGCACGAGCAGTACTTC.

The chain carries TRBV27 and TRBJ2-1; 7 nucleotides line up with TRBD2. The J segment lost 5 bases and the V segment lost 3 bases, leaving 7 bases of the junction unmatched. This CDR3 contains 15 residues. CDR1 and CDR2 (germline): MNHEY, SMNVEV (reference sequence). The CDR3 DNA sequence: TGTGCCAGCAGTTTTAAGGGACTATACCACAATGAGCAGTTCTTC. It translates to CASSFKGLYHNEQFF.

This clonotype was observed a few times. This chain connects TRBV3-1 to TRBJ2-1, with TRBD2 matching 11 bases. The CDR3 loop spans 15 amino acids. V dropped 1 base and J dropped 6; count of bases not matched to a gene: 2. Germline-derived CDR1 and CDR2 are LGHDT and YNNKEL (reference sequence). DNA of the CDR3: TGTGCCAGCAGCCAAGGTAGCGGGAGGGTCAATGAGCAGTTCTTC. The encoded protein is CASSQGSGRVNEQFF.

This clonotype was seen a handful of times. The chain couples TRBV11-2 to TRBJ2-1; 8 bases line up with TRBD2. CDR1 is SGHAT and CDR2 is FQNNGV in the germline V gene. With 4 bases clipped from V and 2 bases from J, the junction kept 7 bases outside the gene matches. This CDR3 comprises 16 residues. The CDR3 sequence is CASSSFREGPYNEQFF. Written as DNA, the CDR3 is TGTGCCAGCAGCTCCTTTCGGGAGGGCCCCTACAATGAGCAGTTCTTC.

This rearrangement joins TRBV5-1 to TRBJ2-1; D remains ambiguous. Germline CDR1 reads SGHRS; CDR2 reads YFSETQ. With 5 bases removed from V and 2 bases from J, the gap between germline ends came to 14 bases. This CDR3 has 15 residues. In DNA, the CDR3 is TGCGCCAGCAGAATGTCCTTAAGCACCTACAATGAGCAGTTCTTC. This sequence encodes CASRMSLSTYNEQFF.

The chain uses TRBV4-1 and TRBJ1-5; no clear D gene. V was pared by 0 bases and J by 4 bases, with 13 bases between. The CDR3 has 16 amino acids. Germline CDR1 and CDR2: MGHRA and YSYEKL. The CDR3 DNA reads TGCGCCAGCAGCCAAGATCAATCAGGACGGAATCAGCCCCAGCATTTT. It translates to CASSQDQSGRNQPQHF.

In its sample, this clonotype was seen once. V and J are TRBV29-1 and TRBJ2-7, with D unclear. Trimming cost V 4 bases and J 1 base, with 14 bases left between them. Germline V lookup: CDR1 SQVTM, CDR2 ANQGSEA. The CDR3 sequence is 14 residues long. The CDR3 here is CSVGVGLHSYEQYF. In nucleotides, the CDR3 is TGCAGCGTTGGGGTGGGCCTTCATTCCTACGAGCAGTACTTC.

About this clonotype itself: The junction does not match germline at one end; this may be a read error. The rearrangement links TRBV18 to TRBJ2-3; D is unresolved. Germline CDR1 reads KGHSH; CDR2 reads LQKENI. The CDR3 loop spans 17 amino acids. In DNA form, the CDR3 reads TGTGCCAGCTCACCCGCATACATGACCTTAAAGGAAGATACGCGGTATTTT. This gives the protein CASSPAYMTLKEDTRYF.

To note about this clonotype: One junction end disagrees with the germline gene, perhaps due to a read error. The chain links TRBV7-9 to TRBJ1-2, with D possibly being TRBD1 (5 bases). The CDR3 sequence is 13 residues long. The germline V gene has CDR1 SEHNR and CDR2 FQNEAQ (reference sequence). The DNA of the CDR3 is TGTGCCAGCGGCTTGTCGGAGACAGTTGGCTACACCTTC. Translation gives CASGLSETVGYTF. The variable domain in full, with the rest retrieved from reference TRBV7-9 and TRBJ1-2, is DTGVSQNPRHKITKRGQNVTFRCDPISEHNRLYWYRQTLGQGPEFLTYFQNEAQLEKSRLLSDRFSAERPKGSFSTLEIQRTEQGDSAMYLCASGLSETVGYTFGSGTRLTVV.

The chain links TRBV7-2 to TRBJ2-5; D may correspond to TRBD1 or TRBD2 (5 bases each). V was clipped by 4 bases and J by 5 bases, with 20 bases between them. CDR1 is SGHTA and CDR2 is FQGNSA in the germline V gene. This CDR3 spans 16 amino acids. Here the CDR3 reads CASSSAFAGTRETQYF. For the CDR3, the DNA is TGTGCCAGCAGCTCAGCCTTTGCAGGGACGAGGGAGACCCAGTACTTC.

The chain carries TRBV5-1 and TRBJ2-1, with 8 positions matching TRBD2. Germline V gene data show CDR1 as SGHRS and CDR2 as YFSETQ. V lost 1 base and J lost 9; bases outside the gene matches: 9. This CDR3 is built from 15 residues. The chain's CDR3 is CASSLSAGEFSEQFF. Here the CDR3 DNA reads TGCGCCAGCAGCTTGTCAGCGGGGGAGTTTAGTGAGCAGTTCTTC. Using reference TRBV5-1 and TRBJ2-1 for the parts outside the CDR3, the full variable domain is KAGVTQTPRYLIKTRGQQVTLSCSPISGHRSVSWYQQTPGQGLQFLFEYFSETQRNKGNFPGRFSGRQFSNSRSEMNVSTLELGDSALYLCASSLSAGEFSEQFFGPGTRLTVL.

The sample holds a few counts of this clonotype. The chain combines TRBV7-6 with TRBJ2-7; 9 positions match TRBD1. Germline assignment: CDR1 SGHVS and CDR2 FNYEAQ. CDR3 length equals 15 residues. The J segment lost 3 bases and the V segment lost 2 bases, leaving 5 bases of the junction unmatched. Written as DNA, the CDR3 is TGTGCCAGCAGCTTAACCGAGGGACAGGGCTACGAGCAGTACTTC. Translated, it gives CASSLTEGQGYEQYF.

The chain employs TRBV3-1 and TRBJ2-1; 7 positions match TRBD2. Trimming cost V 0 bases and J 0 bases; bases outside gene matches: 5. Germline V gene data show CDR1 as LGHDT and CDR2 as YNNKEL (reference sequence). The CDR3 is made up of 17 amino acids. CDR3 protein: CASSQESGRVSYNEQFF. In DNA form, the CDR3 reads TGTGCCAGCAGCCAAGAAAGTGGGAGGGTCTCCTACAATGAGCAGTTCTTC.

This chain joins TRBV20-1 and TRBJ2-7; 10 positions match TRBD2. CDR3 length equals 14 residues. CDR1 and CDR2 from the germline V gene are DFQATT and SNEGSKA (reference sequence). After removal of 5 bases from V and 6 bases from J, the junction contained 10 bases not matched to a gene. The CDR3 sequence: CSAPSGGADFEQYF. DNA of the CDR3: TGCAGTGCTCCCAGCGGGGGGGCGGATTTCGAGCAGTACTTC.

The chain employs TRBV20-1 and TRBJ2-7; D remains ambiguous. This CDR3 contains 11 residues. Trimming cost V 7 bases and J 7 bases, with 14 bases left between them. Germline V lookup: CDR1 DFQATT, CDR2 SNEGSKA (reference sequence). This chain's CDR3 is CSVSGPTEQYF. Here the CDR3 DNA reads TGCAGTGTATCCGGCCCTACGGAGCAGTACTTC.

V is TRBV5-1 and J is TRBJ1-1; D is possibly TRBD1 (5 bases). CDR3 length equals 15 residues. Germline-derived CDR1 and CDR2 are SGHRS and YFSETQ. Trimming left V 0 bases short and J 1 base short, with 10 bases between. CDR3 sequence reads: CASSLGGSWNTEAFF. CDR3 DNA: TGCGCCAGCAGCTTGGGGGGCAGTTGGAACACTGAAGCTTTCTTT.

As to this clonotype: At one boundary the junction diverges from the germline segment, which might be a read error. The gene calls are TRBV7-7 and TRBJ2-2; the match to TRBD2 covers 7 bases. Germline-derived CDR1 and CDR2 are SSHAT and FNYEAQ (reference sequence). The CDR3 spans 16 residues. The CDR3 DNA sequence: TGTGCCAGCAGGTTAGGGGCGGGAGCGAACACCGGGGAGCTGTTTTTT. Protein product: CASRLGAGANTGELFF.

This clonotype was counted a few times. The V and J genes are TRBV6-1 and TRBJ2-3; the match to TRBD2 covers 8 bases. The CDR3 totals 15 residues. V was clipped by 0 bases and J by 5 bases; unmatched bases: 4. Germline V gene sequence: CDR1 MNHNS, CDR2 SASEGT. The CDR3 sequence is CASSEALAGGDTQYF. DNA for the CDR3: TGTGCCAGCAGTGAAGCCCTAGCGGGTGGAGATACGCAGTATTTT.

This clonotype was counted at least ten times. V usage is TRBV12-3 or TRBV12-4 and J usage is TRBJ2-5, with D hard to call. The CDR3 is 12 amino acids. The V end was cut by 6 bases, the J end by 5 bases, with 10 bases between. In DNA form, the CDR3 reads TGTGCCAGCAGCCCGTCTCGGGAGACCCAGTACTTC. Its translation is CASSPSRETQYF.

The chain is built from TRBV12-3 or TRBV12-4 and TRBJ1-5, with 9 bases aligning to TRBD1. CDR3 size: 14 residues. Trimming cost V 6 bases and J 6 bases; bases outside gene matches: 6. The CDR3 sequence: CASSHGTGPQPQHF. CDR3 sequence (DNA): TGTGCCAGCAGCCACGGGACAGGGCCTCAGCCCCAGCATTTT.

This clonotype was detected only a few times. Germline and junction disagree at one end, which may indicate a read error. J is TRBJ2-1 and V is TRBV4-1, with 11 nucleotides matching TRBD2. CDR1 is MGHRA and CDR2 is YSYEKL in the germline V gene. The CDR3 length is 15 residues. The CDR3 nucleotides read TGCGCCAGCAGCCAACTAGCGGGAGGATACAATGAGCGGTTCTTC. It codes for CASSQLAGGYNERFF.

This clonotype was found a few times. The V gene is TRBV3-1, the J gene TRBJ1-4; no clear D. The ends were cut back, 1 base at V and 7 bases at J, with 19 bases in the middle. In germline, CDR1 is LGHDT, CDR2 YNNKEL (reference sequence). The CDR3 is 17 amino acids. The CDR3 coding sequence is TGTGCCAGCAGCCAAGCTTTATTATTGGGAGGAGGTGAAAAACTGTTTTTT. Translated: CASSQALLLGGGEKLFF.